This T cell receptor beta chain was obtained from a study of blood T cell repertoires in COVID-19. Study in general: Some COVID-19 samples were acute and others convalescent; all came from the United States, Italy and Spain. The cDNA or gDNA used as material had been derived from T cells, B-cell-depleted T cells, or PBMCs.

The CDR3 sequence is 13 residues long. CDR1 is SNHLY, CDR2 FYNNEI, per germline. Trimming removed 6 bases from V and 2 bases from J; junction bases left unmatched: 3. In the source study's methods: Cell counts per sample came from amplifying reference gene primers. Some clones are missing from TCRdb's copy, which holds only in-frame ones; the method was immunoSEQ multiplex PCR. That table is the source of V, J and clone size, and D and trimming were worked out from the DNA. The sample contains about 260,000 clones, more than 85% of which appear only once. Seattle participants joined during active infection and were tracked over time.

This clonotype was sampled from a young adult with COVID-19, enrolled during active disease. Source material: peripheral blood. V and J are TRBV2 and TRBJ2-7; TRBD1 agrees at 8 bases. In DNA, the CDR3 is TGTGCCAGCAGAAGACAGGGGACCTACGAGCAGTACTTC. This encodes CASRRQGTYEQYF.